Listed here are 28 T cell receptor beta chains from one sample, sequenced in a study of chemoradiotherapy in HPV16-positive cancers. Method: immunoSEQ multiplex PCR; TCRdb's copy keeps in-frame clones and lacks some. Among roughly 7,000 clones listed, approximately 88% were seen once. Collection of the sample occurred from a patient who underwent chemoradiotherapy. The source of these receptors is a human donor with HPV-associated anogenital cancer.

V is TRBV5-6 and J is TRBJ1-1; weak D call: TRBD1 (6 bases). Germline loops: CDR1 SGHDT, CDR2 YYEEEE. CDR3 length: 15 residues. Trimming took 2 bases from V and 3 from J, leaving 14 bases between them. The CDR3 loop reads CASSFGGRGDTEAFF. The CDR3 region has the DNA TGTGCCAGCAGCTTTGGGGGGCGGGGGGACACTGAAGCTTTCTTT.

The DNA of the CDR3 is TGTGCCAGCAGCTTAGCGTGGGGAGGGGCCTACAATGAGCAGTTCTTC. Residues: CASSLAWGGAYNEQFF. V usage is TRBV7-2 and J usage is TRBJ2-1; TRBD2 agrees at 7 bases. The germline V gene has CDR1 SGHTA and CDR2 FQGNSA. The V gene end was trimmed by 0 bases and the J gene end by 2 bases; junction bases not matched to a gene: 4. The CDR3 is 16 residues long. The entire variable domain, with the rest obtained from reference TRBV7-2 and TRBJ2-1, is as follows: GAGVSQSPSNKVTEKGKDVELRCDPISGHTALYWYRQSLGQGLEFLIYFQGNSAPDKSGLPSDRFSAERTGGSVSTLTIQRTQQEDSAVYLCASSLAWGGAYNEQFFGPGTRLTVL.

J is TRBJ2-1 and V is TRBV6-1; TRBD1 agrees at 10 bases. Germline CDR1 is MNHNS and CDR2 is SASEGT. The V and J ends lost 6 bases and 4 bases, in that order; junction bases with no gene match: 6. This CDR3 has 15 residues. CDR3: CASSEGQGLYNEQFF. Written as DNA, the CDR3 is TGTGCCAGCAGCGAGGGACAGGGGTTGTACAATGAGCAGTTCTTC.

V and J are TRBV5-1 and TRBJ2-1; no clear D. This CDR3 is built from 13 residues. Deletions cut 3 bases from V and 5 bases from J, with 9 bases between. In germline, CDR1 is SGHRS, CDR2 YFSETQ. The DNA of the CDR3 is TGCGCCAGCAGCTCCATGACGGACAATGAGCAGTTCTTC. It translates to CASSSMTDNEQFF.

The V call is TRBV5-1, the J call TRBJ2-3; no clear D. Germline CDR1 and CDR2: SGHRS and YFSETQ. V was trimmed by 4 bases and J by 2 bases, leaving 11 bases between them. This CDR3 contains 14 residues. CDR3 DNA sequence: TGCGCCAGCAGCCGGACCCAACTCACAGATACGCAGTATTTT. Translation gives CASSRTQLTDTQYF.

This clone was seen just once. The chain joins TRBV5-1 to TRBJ1-6; D is unresolved. From germline, CDR1 is SGHRS and CDR2 YFSETQ. V was trimmed by 5 bases and J by 15 bases, leaving 12 bases between them. The CDR3 consists of 11 residues. The CDR3 reads CASRDGRLLHF. The DNA of the CDR3 is TGCGCCAGCAGAGACGGACGCCTCCTCCACTTT. Together with reference TRBV5-1 and TRBJ1-6, the CDR3 gives the full variable domain: KAGVTQTPRYLIKTRGQQVTLSCSPISGHRSVSWYQQTPGQGLQFLFEYFSETQRNKGNFPGRFSGRQFSNSRSEMNVSTLELGDSALYLCASRDGRLLHFGNGTRLTVT.

The rearrangement joins TRBV9 to TRBJ1-1; 7 bases agree with TRBD1. Germline loops: CDR1 SGDLS, CDR2 YYNGEE. CDR3 length equals 14 residues. V trimming: 2 bases; J trimming: 3 bases; junction bases outside the gene matches: 4. This CDR3 is CASSVTGVDTEAFF. The CDR3 DNA reads as TGTGCCAGCAGCGTCACAGGGGTGGACACTGAAGCTTTCTTT.

The chain recombines TRBV15 with TRBJ2-7, with 10 bases identical to TRBD2. V shed 0 bases and J 1 base; nucleotides not matched to a gene: 9. Germline CDR1 LNHNV, CDR2 YYDKDF (reference sequence). This CDR3 region has 18 residues. This chain's CDR3 is CATSRDWRTSGFSYEQYF. The CDR3 nucleotides read TGTGCCACCAGCAGAGATTGGAGGACTAGCGGATTTTCCTACGAGCAGTACTTC.

The rearrangement uses TRBV6-5 and TRBJ2-7; no firm D call. Germline V gene lookup returns CDR1 MNHEY and CDR2 SVGAGI. With 0 bases removed from V and 0 bases from J, the gap between germline ends came to 3 bases. The CDR3 is made up of 13 amino acids. CDR3 DNA sequence: TGTGCCAGCAGTTACTCGAGCTCCTACGAGCAGTACTTC. Its protein product is CASSYSSSYEQYF.

This chain uses TRBV7-8 with TRBJ2-1; possibly TRBD1 for D (6 bases). V lost 4 bases and J lost 2, with 15 bases in between. Germline CDR1 SGHVS, CDR2 FQNEAQ. The CDR3 loop spans 16 amino acids. CDR3 nucleotides: TGTGCCAGCAGCTCATACCGGGACATCCCCTACAATGAGCAGTTCTTC. This gives the protein CASSSYRDIPYNEQFF. Full variable domain (remainder filled in from reference TRBV7-8 and TRBJ2-1): GAGVSQSPRYKVAKRGQDVALRCDPISGHVSLFWYQQALGQGPEFLTYFQNEAQLDKSGLPSDRFFAERPEGSVSTLKIQRTQQEDSAVYLCASSSYRDIPYNEQFFGPGTRLTVL.

This clone has a single count. This chain links TRBV6-1 with TRBJ2-7; 9 positions match TRBD1. V lost 3 bases, J lost 5 bases, and 8 bases stayed unmatched. CDR1 and CDR2 from the germline V gene are MNHNS and SASEGT. The CDR3 length is 15 residues. Here the CDR3 DNA reads TGTGCCAGCAGTGAGGCCGGGACAGGGATCCACGAGCAGTACTTC. Translation gives CASSEAGTGIHEQYF.

The chain uses TRBV2 and TRBJ2-5, with TRBD2 identical over 13 bases. Looked up from germline, CDR1 is SNHLY and CDR2 is FYNNEI. This CDR3 spans 17 amino acids. V dropped 1 base and J dropped 5; count of bases not matched to a gene: 7. The CDR3 spells CASSEGTSGSWGETQYF. CDR3 sequence (DNA): TGTGCCAGCAGTGAAGGGACTAGCGGGAGCTGGGGGGAGACCCAGTACTTC.

Only one count was recorded for this clone. The chain carries TRBV27 and TRBJ1-5; 7 bases match TRBD1. The V gene end was trimmed by 5 bases and the J gene end by 5 bases; junction bases not matched to a gene: 6. The CDR3 sequence is 14 residues long. CDR1 is MNHEY and CDR2 is SMNVEV in the germline V gene (reference sequence). Written as DNA, the CDR3 is TGTGCCAGCAGTCAGGGGGACACTCATCAGCCCCAGCATTTT. This codes for CASSQGDTHQPQHF.

The rearrangement joins TRBV11-1 to TRBJ1-2; the D is unclear. Germline V gene data show CDR1 as SGHAT and CDR2 as FQDESV (reference sequence). The CDR3 sequence is 13 residues long. V was pared by 6 bases and J by 2 bases, with 10 bases between. The CDR3 loop is CASRPSRNYGYTF. CDR3 DNA: TGTGCCAGCAGACCTTCTCGGAACTATGGCTACACCTTC.

The J gene is TRBJ2-3, the V gene TRBV11-2; D unclear. V was pared by 2 bases and J by 2 bases, with 11 bases between. The CDR3 sequence is 15 residues long. The germline V gene has CDR1 SGHAT and CDR2 FQNNGV. The DNA of the CDR3 is TGTGCCAGCAGCTTAACGAGAGGCCCCACAGATACGCAGTATTTT. Residues: CASSLTRGPTDTQYF. The full variable domain, completed using reference TRBV11-2 and TRBJ2-3, is EAGVAQSPRYKIIEKRQSVAFWCNPISGHATLYWYQQILGQGPKLLIQFQNNGVVDDSQLPKDRFSAERLKGVDSTLKIQPAKLEDSAVYLCASSLTRGPTDTQYFGPGTRLTVL.

V gene TRBV15 combines with J gene TRBJ2-1; D might be TRBD1 (5 bases). The CDR3 runs 15 residues. V was clipped by 0 bases and J by 12 bases, with 18 bases between them. Germline CDR1 reads LNHNV; CDR2 reads YYDKDF (reference sequence). The CDR3 spells CATSRDRAVWWGQFF. CDR3 bases: TGTGCCACCAGCAGAGACAGGGCGGTGTGGTGGGGGCAGTTCTTC.

A note on this clone: This same CDR3 is encoded by further DNA sequences in the sample. The V gene is TRBV19, the J gene TRBJ2-1; TRBD2 might be the D (5 bases). CDR3 length: 13 amino acids. V was clipped by 1 base and J by 7 bases, with 8 bases between them. Germline assignment: CDR1 LNHDA and CDR2 SQIVND (reference sequence). The CDR3 bases are TGTGCCAGTAGTATAGGGAGAGGGAATGAGCAGTTCTTC. Its protein product is CASSIGRGNEQFF.

The sample holds a few counts of this clone. This chain joins TRBV29-1 and TRBJ2-3; D remains unclear. In germline, CDR1 is SQVTM, CDR2 ANQGSEA. The V gene lost 8 bases and the J gene lost 4 bases, with 13 bases spanning the gap. CDR3 size: 12 residues. The CDR3 here is CSLSRDPDTQYF. The CDR3 nucleotides read TGCAGCCTTAGCCGAGATCCAGATACGCAGTATTTT.

This rearrangement joins TRBV2 to TRBJ2-7, with 12 bases identical to TRBD2. Looked up from germline, CDR1 is SNHLY and CDR2 is FYNNEI. The CDR3 is 16 amino acids. Unmatched junction bases numbered 7, after V lost 4 bases and J lost 3 bases. CDR3 coding DNA: TGTGCCAGCAGTGCTCCTCCTAGCGGGAGGGACTACGAGCAGTACTTC. The encoded protein is CASSAPPSGRDYEQYF.

The CDR3 spells CASSRQGPDTQYF. The CDR3 DNA reads TGTGCCAGCAGCCGGCAGGGGCCAGATACGCAGTATTTT. The rearrangement links TRBV5-6 to TRBJ2-3; maybe TRBD1 (6 bases). Trimming removed 4 bases from V and 4 bases from J, with 10 bases in between. The CDR3 extends over 13 amino acids. CDR1 SGHDT and CDR2 YYEEEE come from the germline V gene.

The chain employs TRBV5-1 and TRBJ2-5, with D possibly matching TRBD2 (6 bases). Looked up from germline, CDR1 is SGHRS and CDR2 is YFSETQ. With 2 bases removed from V and 5 bases from J, the gap between germline ends came to 10 bases. CDR3 length equals 13 residues. CDR3 in DNA: TGCGCCAGCAGCTTCGGGCGGGGTGAGACCCAGTACTTC. This translates into CASSFGRGETQYF.

J is TRBJ1-2 and V is TRBV6-1; 7 nucleotides align to TRBD1. The CDR3 is 15 amino acids. The germline CDR1 and CDR2 sequences are MNHNS and SASEGT. Germline trimming cut 6 bases from V and 2 bases from J; bases unmatched to any gene: 9. The CDR3 DNA reads as TGTGCCAGCAGCCCCCAGGGGGAACTAAACTATGGCTACACCTTC. It specifies CASSPQGELNYGYTF.

The rearrangement uses TRBV7-9 and TRBJ1-4; D call uncertain. Germline V gene sequence: CDR1 SEHNR, CDR2 FQNEAQ (reference sequence). The CDR3 totals 15 residues. V was shortened by 1 base and J by 7 bases, with 13 bases between the two germline ends. CDR3 bases: TGTGCCAGCAGCTTAGATAAGGGTCCGGGTGAAAAACTGTTTTTT. This sequence encodes CASSLDKGPGEKLFF.

The J gene is TRBJ2-1, the V gene TRBV2; no reliable D call. This CDR3 has 19 amino acids. Germline V lookup: CDR1 SNHLY, CDR2 FYNNEI. The V end lost 0 bases, the J end lost 3 bases, and 21 bases lay between the germline ends. CDR3 nucleotide sequence: TGTGCCAGCAGTGAAGCGCTGTTGGGCAGCCTCAAACTCTACAATGAGCAGTTCTTC. It yields the protein CASSEALLGSLKLYNEQFF.

The chain is built from TRBV5-1 and TRBJ2-2; no firm D call. Trimming pared 2 bases from V and 7 bases from J, leaving 12 bases between. The germline gives CDR1 SGHRS, CDR2 YFSETQ. The CDR3 runs 14 residues. CDR3: CASSFGWEDGELFF. The CDR3 DNA is TGCGCCAGCAGCTTTGGGTGGGAAGACGGGGAGCTGTTTTTT.

CDR3 in DNA: TGTGCCAGCAGCCACCACCGACAGGGGGGGGGAAACACCATATATTTT. It codes for CASSHHRQGGGNTIYF. V gene TRBV7-3 combines with J gene TRBJ1-3; the match to TRBD1 covers 9 bases. The CDR3 loop spans 16 amino acids. Per germline, CDR1 SGHTA and CDR2 FQGTGA. V shed 5 bases and J 4 bases; nucleotides not matched to a gene: 9.

The genes are TRBV5-1 and TRBJ2-3, with 10 bases matching TRBD2. J gave up 4 bases and V 5 bases, and 10 bases lay outside the gene matches. Per germline, CDR1 SGHRS and CDR2 YFSETQ. This CDR3 has 16 residues. CDR3 residues: CASSQGLAGVSDTQYF. The DNA of the CDR3 is TGCGCCAGCAGTCAGGGGCTAGCGGGAGTTTCAGATACGCAGTATTTT.

This chain connects TRBV7-2 to TRBJ2-3, with 11 bases lining up with TRBD2. Germline V gives CDR1 SGHTA, CDR2 FQGNSA. This CDR3 has 16 amino acids. The ends lost 0 bases at V and 5 bases at J; junction bases unmatched: 4. CDR3 nucleotide sequence: TGTGCCAGCAGCTTAGCGCTAGCGGGGGGCCAAGATACGCAGTATTTT. It is translated as CASSLALAGGQDTQYF.